This T cell receptor (beta chain) was captured in a study of CD8 T cells in ankylosing spondylitis. Study-wide points: A motif of eight highly homologous TCR beta variants was seen as apparently characteristic of ankylosing spondylitis blood. Some of these motif variants have turned up before, in reports on reactive arthritis synovial fluid and blood. In peripheral blood, disease-linked CD8+ clones occurred at relatively low frequencies.

The length of the CDR3 is 15 residues. Germline V gene data show CDR1 as LGHDT and CDR2 as YNNKEL (reference sequence). V was clipped by 0 bases and J by 5 bases, with 11 bases between them. In making TCR beta libraries, quantitative 5'-RACE with molecular barcodes was used. TCRdb reprocessed the 5' RACE reads with MiXCR, giving one entry per CDR3 protein. The sample includes 150,000 to 250,000 distinct CDR3 sequences, around 13% seen only once; the top ten take approximately 15%. The sample holds a few counts of this clonotype. The antigen is not known. The TCR was taken from a male donor with ankylosing spondylitis or in good health (not recorded which). The material sequenced was blood, either unsorted or a sorted T cell fraction (not recorded which). The chain employs TRBV3-1 and TRBJ2-1, with D hard to call. CDR3 in DNA: TGTGCCAGCAGCCAAGAAAGGCCCACCCACAATGAGCAGTTCTTC. As protein: CASSQERPTHNEQFF.